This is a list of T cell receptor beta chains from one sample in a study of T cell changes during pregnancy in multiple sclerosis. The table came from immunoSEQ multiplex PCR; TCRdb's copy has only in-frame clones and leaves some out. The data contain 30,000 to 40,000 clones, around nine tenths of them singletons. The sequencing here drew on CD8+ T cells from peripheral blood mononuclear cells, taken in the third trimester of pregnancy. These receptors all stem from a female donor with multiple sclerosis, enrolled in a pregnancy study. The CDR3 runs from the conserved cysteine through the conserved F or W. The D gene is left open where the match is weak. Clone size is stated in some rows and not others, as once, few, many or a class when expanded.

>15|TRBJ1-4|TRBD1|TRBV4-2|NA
CASSQTGGAPEKLFF
TGTGCCAGCAGCCAGACAGGGGGCGCCCCCGAAAAACTGTTTTTT
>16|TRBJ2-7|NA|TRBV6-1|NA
CASSEAFEVTGDEQYF
TGTGCCAGCAGTGAAGCGTTCGAGGTCACCGGCGACGAGCAGTACTTC
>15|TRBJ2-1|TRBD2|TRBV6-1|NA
CASSEAAGGYNEQFF
TGTGCCAGCAGTGAAGCAGCGGGGGGCTACAATGAGCAGTTCTTC
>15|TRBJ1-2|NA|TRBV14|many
CASSQGGITNYGYTF
TGTGCCAGCAGCCAAGGAGGGATTACTAACTATGGCTACACCTTC
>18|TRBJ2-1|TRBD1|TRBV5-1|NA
CASSYAPIDRGLGNEQFF
TGCGCCAGCAGCTACGCTCCTATCGACAGGGGACTGGGCAATGAGCAGTTCTTC
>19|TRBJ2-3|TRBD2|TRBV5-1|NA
CASSFIKGTGGGGTDTQYF
TGCGCCAGCAGCTTCATCAAGGGGACGGGGGGTGGTGGGACAGATACGCAGTATTTT
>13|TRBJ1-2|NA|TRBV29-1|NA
CSVDRQSHYGYTF
TGCAGCGTTGACAGACAGTCGCACTATGGCTACACCTTC
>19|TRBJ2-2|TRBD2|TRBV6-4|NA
CASTNSLARGGNSSGELFF
TGTGCCAGCACCAATTCATTAGCCCGGGGGGGCAATTCATCCGGGGAGCTGTTTTTT
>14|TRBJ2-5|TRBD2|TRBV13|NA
CASSLETSRETQYF
TGTGCCAGCAGCTTAGAGACTAGCAGGGAGACCCAGTACTTC
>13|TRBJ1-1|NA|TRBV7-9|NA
CASSSGQRDEAFF
TGTGCCAGCAGCTCCGGACAGCGAGATGAAGCTTTCTTT
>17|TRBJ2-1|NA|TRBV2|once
CASSGIRDTSTYNEQFF
TGTGCCAGCAGTGGGATTCGGGACACCTCAACCTACAATGAGCAGTTCTTC
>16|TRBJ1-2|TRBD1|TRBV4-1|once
CASSRGGDRANYGYTF
TGCGCCAGCAGCCGGGGGGGGGACAGGGCCAACTATGGCTACACCTTC
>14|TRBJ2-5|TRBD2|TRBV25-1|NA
CASSELAGEETQYF
TGTGCCAGCAGTGAACTAGCGGGGGAAGAGACCCAGTACTTC
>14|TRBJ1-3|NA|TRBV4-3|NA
CASSQDRYLNTIYF
TGCGCCAGCAGCCAAGATCGGTACTTAAATACCATATATTTT
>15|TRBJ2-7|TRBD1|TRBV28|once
CASSPGQDLPYEQYF
TGTGCCAGCAGTCCCGGACAGGACCTCCCCTACGAGCAGTACTTC
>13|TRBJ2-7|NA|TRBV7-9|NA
CASSFQGTYEQYF
TGTGCCAGCAGCTTTCAGGGTACCTACGAGCAGTACTTC
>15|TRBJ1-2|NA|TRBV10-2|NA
CASSERGGTTYGYTF
TGCGCCAGCAGTGAGAGGGGGGGTACTACCTATGGCTACACCTTC
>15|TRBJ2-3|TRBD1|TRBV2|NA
CARVSNRGAGYTQYF
TGTGCCAGGGTTTCGAACAGGGGGGCAGGATATACGCAGTATTTT
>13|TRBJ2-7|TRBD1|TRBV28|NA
CASWGQPPGEQYF
TGTGCCAGCTGGGGACAGCCTCCCGGAGAGCAGTACTTC
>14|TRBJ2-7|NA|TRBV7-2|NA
CASSPLARGGEQYF
TGTGCCAGCAGCCCCTTGGCCAGGGGTGGCGAGCAGTACTTC